The T cell receptor beta chain described here comes from a study of T cell changes during pregnancy in multiple sclerosis. The table came from immunoSEQ multiplex PCR; TCRdb's copy has only in-frame clones and leaves some out. The table has about 23,000 clones, about 86% seen once; the top ten hold under 1.3%. Trimming at V came to 4 bases and at J to 5 bases, leaving 7 bases not matched to a gene. Germline CDR1 is MDHEN and CDR2 is SYDVKM. The CDR3 totals 14 residues. Sample: CD4+ T cells from peripheral blood mononuclear cells, taken in the first trimester of pregnancy. This receptor was identified in a female donor in good health, enrolled as a control in a pregnancy study. This chain joins TRBV28 and TRBJ1-1; 7 bases agree with TRBD1. The CDR3 DNA reads TGTGCCAGCAGTTCCCGACAGGGAGGTACTGAAGCTTTCTTT. Encoded protein: CASSSRQGGTEAFF.